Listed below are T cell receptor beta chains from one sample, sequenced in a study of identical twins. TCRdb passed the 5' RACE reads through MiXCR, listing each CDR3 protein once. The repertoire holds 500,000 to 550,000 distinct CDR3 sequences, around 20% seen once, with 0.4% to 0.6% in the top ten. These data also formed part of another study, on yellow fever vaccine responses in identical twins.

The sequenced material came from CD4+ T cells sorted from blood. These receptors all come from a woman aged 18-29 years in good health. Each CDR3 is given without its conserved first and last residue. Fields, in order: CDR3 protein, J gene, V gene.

ASSATGTDTQY	TRBJ2-3	TRBV2
ASRKRGSTDTQY	TRBJ2-3	TRBV12-3/TRBV12-4
ASRGDGSNQPQH	TRBJ1-5	TRBV2
ASSGTQGLGTEAF	TRBJ1-1	TRBV25-1
SARTRAGRGPSYNSPLH	TRBJ1-6	TRBV20-1
ASSATGLDNSPLH	TRBJ1-6	TRBV7-6
ASSHGQIGYT	TRBJ1-2	TRBV12-3/TRBV12-4
ASSLGTGNEKLF	TRBJ1-4	TRBV7-9
ASSSSGKAYEQY	TRBJ2-7	TRBV7-3
ASSLNPLYRGPSSGANVLT	TRBJ2-6	TRBV11-2
ATWTSRNTGELF	TRBJ2-2	TRBV10-3
ASSSTPGLPGDTQY	TRBJ2-3	TRBV5-1
SAASGGAGTGELF	TRBJ2-2	TRBV20-1
ASSIGQGIDTQY	TRBJ2-3	TRBV5-1
AIRGPSGGDNEQF	TRBJ2-1	TRBV10-3
ASSGLRTSGRGEQF	TRBJ2-1	TRBV2
ASSYSTGSRPQH	TRBJ1-5	TRBV6-5
ASSLAWGQGQFYGYT	TRBJ1-2	TRBV5-1
SVDTGGYGYT	TRBJ1-2	TRBV29-1
ASNRDSPYNEQF	TRBJ2-1	TRBV7-8
ASSARDGGTGELF	TRBJ2-2	TRBV2
ASSPSGQYGYT	TRBJ1-2	TRBV6-5
ASSLAGTVTDTQY	TRBJ2-3	TRBV7-2
ASSLYSSSSGNTIY	TRBJ1-3	TRBV5-1
ASSQTGVDQPQH	TRBJ1-5	TRBV2
ASSFQGTDSPLH	TRBJ1-6	TRBV12-3/TRBV12-4
ASSSTGRNTEAF	TRBJ1-1	TRBV6-5
ASSPTLGTSADTQY	TRBJ2-3	TRBV7-2
ATWTGDTEAF	TRBJ1-1	TRBV10-3
ASSPYRAAGANVLT	TRBJ2-6	TRBV5-1
ASSSRGGAADTQY	TRBJ2-3	TRBV7-9
ASSRFSYEQY	TRBJ2-7	TRBV12-3/TRBV12-4
ASSLRTSGAKYEQY	TRBJ2-7	TRBV7-2
ASSFQLTKQY	TRBJ2-7	TRBV7-2
ASSDRGLAYNEQF	TRBJ2-1	TRBV10-2
ASSSIDGANVLT	TRBJ2-6	TRBV28
ASRDSPSTDTQY	TRBJ2-3	TRBV12-3/TRBV12-4
ASSFGRGNTEAF	TRBJ1-1	TRBV12-3/TRBV12-4
ATSIGGQPYGYT	TRBJ1-2	TRBV15
AISESLTNYGYT	TRBJ1-2	TRBV10-3
SAIPTLEYSNQPQH	TRBJ1-5	TRBV20-1
ASKTGPEDTEAF	TRBJ1-1	TRBV12-3/TRBV12-4